This TCR beta chain came from a study of T cells in Graves' hyperthyroidism and ophthalmopathy. At the level of the study: The initial diagnosis was the point when peripheral blood was collected, ahead of any treatment.

The investigators amplified TCR beta CDR3 regions from RNA transcripts. The study used the HTBI primer set for a first-round RT-PCR of the TCR CDR3. Each CDR3 protein gets one entry after TCRdb re-called the multiplex PCR reads with MiXCR. This table holds hundreds of thousands of distinct CDR3 sequences, roughly 15% found once. Among ophthalmopathy patients, the Clinical Activity Score reached at least 3, the NOSPECS grade reached at least 4, and duration remained under 3 months. Patients showing uncontrolled infection, other autoimmune disease, pregnancy or lactation were ineligible. The source of this sequence is a woman aged 18-29 years with Graves' ophthalmopathy. The sample consisted of blood.

The CDR3 DNA reads as TGCAGTGCTCCCCCCGGGACGGTCTATGGCTACACCTTC. Its protein is CSAPPGTVYGYTF. The chain couples TRBV29-1 to TRBJ1-2; a weak D match, TRBD1 (5 bases). This CDR3 has 13 residues. Germline V lookup: CDR1 SQVTM, CDR2 ANQGSEA.